A selection of T cell receptor beta chains follows, all from one sample in a study of OX40 agonist ivuxolimab in advanced cancers. Assay used: immunoSEQ multiplex PCR; TCRdb lists only in-frame clones, some missing. The repertoire holds about 51,000 clones, with 84% as singletons. This material consisted of CD4+ or CD8+ T cells sorted from blood, taken in a trial of the OX40 agonist ivuxolimab. All receptors derive from an adult with an advanced solid tumor such as melanoma, head and neck, liver or kidney cancer. The conserved cysteine and the conserved F or W are not part of the CDR3 here. The order of the fields is V gene, J gene, CDR3 protein.

TRBV28	TRBJ2-7	ASSPPDRGYEQY
TRBV2	TRBJ1-2	ASSPGQSGKT
TRBV7-2	TRBJ2-7	ASSPGSLSYEQY
TRBV6-6	TRBJ1-2	ASSYDRDSHYGYT
TRBV18	TRBJ1-1	ASSPFVLQGAMNTEAF
TRBV11-1	TRBJ1-2	ASSSDRGYGYT
TRBV6-1	TRBJ1-1	ASVGPMNTEAF
TRBV27	TRBJ2-1	ASSLRAGGFWNEQF
TRBV7-9	TRBJ2-1	ASSLASSGGAQF
TRBV7-2	TRBJ1-1	ASSFQAMNTEAF
TRBV6-1	TRBJ1-2	ASSESQARGYT
TRBV18	TRBJ2-5	ASSPGETQY
TRBV6-1	TRBJ1-5	ASSAQAGNQPQH
TRBV7-2	TRBJ2-7	ASSLAANSYEQY
TRBV11-3	TRBJ1-2	ASSPDGGDYGYT